This entry concerns a single TCR beta chain. This record belongs to a study of blood T cell repertoires in COVID-19. As for the study in general: PBMCs, B-cell-depleted T cells, or T cells provided the cDNA or gDNA that made up the material.

V dropped 6 bases and J dropped 5; count of bases not matched to a gene: 9. Germline loops: CDR1 WSHSY, CDR2 SAAADI. CDR3 length: 17 residues. Authors' data handling: The authors estimated nucleated cell counts from reference gene primer amplification. Profiled with immunoSEQ multiplex PCR; TCRdb holds only in-frame clones, not every one. Clone size and the V and J calls come from that table; the DNA yielded D and trimming. The sample gives a few hundred thousand clones, 85% to 90% of which show up once; 3.5% to 4.5% is in the top ten. V usage is TRBV10-2 and J usage is TRBJ2-1, with 14 bases lining up with TRBD2. The TCR comes from a man over 45 with acute or convalescent COVID-19. Sequencing was carried out using peripheral blood. DNA for the CDR3: TGCGCCAGCAGCCGCCCGGGACTAGCGGGGGAAGACAATGAGCAGTTCTTC. This encodes CASSRPGLAGEDNEQFF.